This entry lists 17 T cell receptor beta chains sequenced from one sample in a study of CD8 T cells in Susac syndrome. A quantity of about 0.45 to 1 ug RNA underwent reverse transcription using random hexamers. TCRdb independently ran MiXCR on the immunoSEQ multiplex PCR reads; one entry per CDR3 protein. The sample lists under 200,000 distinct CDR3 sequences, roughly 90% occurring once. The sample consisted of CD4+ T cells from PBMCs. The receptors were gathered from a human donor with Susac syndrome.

The CDR3 nucleotides read TGTGCCACCAATTCTCAGGGCTCTGGGGCCAACGTCCTGACTTTC. It encodes CATNSQGSGANVLTF. This chain links TRBV11-1 with TRBJ2-6; possibly TRBD1 for D (5 bases). The CDR3 has 15 amino acids. From germline, CDR1 is SGHAT and CDR2 FQDESV (reference sequence). V shed 10 bases and J shed 0 bases, with 13 bases lying between them.

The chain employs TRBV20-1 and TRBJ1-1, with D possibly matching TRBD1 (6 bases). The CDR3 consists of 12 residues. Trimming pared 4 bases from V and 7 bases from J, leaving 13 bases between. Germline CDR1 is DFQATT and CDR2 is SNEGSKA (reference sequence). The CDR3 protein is CSANRESNEAFF. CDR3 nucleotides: TGCAGTGCTAACAGGGAATCCAATGAAGCTTTCTTT.

The CDR3 DNA is TGCAGCGTTGGACACTCCTTGGAGGAGACCCAGTACTTC. Amino acid sequence: CSVGHSLEETQYF. V and J are TRBV29-1 and TRBJ2-5; D is ambiguous. The length of the CDR3 is 13 residues. V lost 4 bases to trimming and J lost 5 bases, with 14 bases between them. From germline, CDR1 is SQVTM and CDR2 ANQGSEA.

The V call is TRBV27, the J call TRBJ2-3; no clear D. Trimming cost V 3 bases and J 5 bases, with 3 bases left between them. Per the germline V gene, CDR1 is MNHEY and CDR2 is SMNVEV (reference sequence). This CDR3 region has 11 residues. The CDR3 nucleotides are TGTGCCAGCAGTTTTGAAGATACGCAGTATTTT. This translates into CASSFEDTQYF.

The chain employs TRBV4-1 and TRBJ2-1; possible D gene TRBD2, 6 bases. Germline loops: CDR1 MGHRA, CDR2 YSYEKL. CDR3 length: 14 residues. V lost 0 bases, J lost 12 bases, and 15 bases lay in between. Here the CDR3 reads CASSQDPTSLAQFF. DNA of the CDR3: TGCGCCAGCAGCCAAGATCCCACTAGCCTGGCGCAGTTCTTC.

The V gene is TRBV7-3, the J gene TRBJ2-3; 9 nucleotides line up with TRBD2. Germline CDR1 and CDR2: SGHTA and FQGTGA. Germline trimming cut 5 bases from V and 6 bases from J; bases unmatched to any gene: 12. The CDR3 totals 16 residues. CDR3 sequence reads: CASSAMASGAGDTQYF. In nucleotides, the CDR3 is TGTGCCAGCAGCGCAATGGCTAGCGGGGCTGGGGATACGCAGTATTTT.

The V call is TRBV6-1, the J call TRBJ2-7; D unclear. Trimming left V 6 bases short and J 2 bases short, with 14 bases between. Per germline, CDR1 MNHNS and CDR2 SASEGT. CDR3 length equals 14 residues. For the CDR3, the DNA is TGTGCCAGCAGCCGCTTAACAGATCCCTACGAGCAGTACTTC. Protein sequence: CASSRLTDPYEQYF.

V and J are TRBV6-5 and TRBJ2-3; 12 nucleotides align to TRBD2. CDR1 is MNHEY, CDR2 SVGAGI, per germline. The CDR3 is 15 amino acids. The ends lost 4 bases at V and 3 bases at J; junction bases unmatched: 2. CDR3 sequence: CASSSTSGGTDTQYF. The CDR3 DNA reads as TGTGCCAGCAGTTCGACTAGCGGGGGAACAGATACGCAGTATTTT.

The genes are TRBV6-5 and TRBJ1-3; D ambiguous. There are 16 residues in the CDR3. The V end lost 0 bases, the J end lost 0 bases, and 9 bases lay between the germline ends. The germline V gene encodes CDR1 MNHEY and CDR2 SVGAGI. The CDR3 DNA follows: TGTGCCAGCAGTTACTCAGCGAAGTCCTCTGGAAACACCATATATTTT. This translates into CASSYSAKSSGNTIYF.

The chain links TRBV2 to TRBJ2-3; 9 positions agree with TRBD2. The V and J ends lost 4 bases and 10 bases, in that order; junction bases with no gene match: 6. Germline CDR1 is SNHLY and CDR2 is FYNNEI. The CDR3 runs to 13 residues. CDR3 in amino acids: CASSVASGVAQYF. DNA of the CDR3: TGTGCCAGCAGTGTGGCTAGCGGGGTGGCGCAGTATTTT.

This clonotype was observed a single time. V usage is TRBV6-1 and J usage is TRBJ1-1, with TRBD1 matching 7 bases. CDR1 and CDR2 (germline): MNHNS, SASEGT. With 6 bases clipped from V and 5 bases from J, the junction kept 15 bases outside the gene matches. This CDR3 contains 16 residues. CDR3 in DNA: TGTGCCAGCAGCATTACCCCTTTAGGGGGCGGGACTGAAGCTTTCTTT. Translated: CASSITPLGGGTEAFF.

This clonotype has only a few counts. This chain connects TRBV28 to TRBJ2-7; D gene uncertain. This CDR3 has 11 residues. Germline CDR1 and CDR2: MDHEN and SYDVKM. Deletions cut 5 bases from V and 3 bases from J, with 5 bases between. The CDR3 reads CASSPNYEQYF. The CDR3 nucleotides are TGTGCCAGCAGTCCGAACTACGAGCAGTACTTC.

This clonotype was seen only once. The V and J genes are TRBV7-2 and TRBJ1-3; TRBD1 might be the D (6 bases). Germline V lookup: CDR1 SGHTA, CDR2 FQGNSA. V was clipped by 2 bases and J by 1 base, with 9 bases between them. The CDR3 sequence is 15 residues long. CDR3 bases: TGTGCCAGCAGCTTATCAACAGGGTCTGGAAACACCATATATTTT. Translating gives CASSLSTGSGNTIYF. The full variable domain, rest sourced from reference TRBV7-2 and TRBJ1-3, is GAGVSQSPSNKVTEKGKDVELRCDPISGHTALYWYRQSLGQGLEFLIYFQGNSAPDKSGLPSDRFSAERTGGSVSTLTIQRTQQEDSAVYLCASSLSTGSGNTIYFGEGSWLTVV.

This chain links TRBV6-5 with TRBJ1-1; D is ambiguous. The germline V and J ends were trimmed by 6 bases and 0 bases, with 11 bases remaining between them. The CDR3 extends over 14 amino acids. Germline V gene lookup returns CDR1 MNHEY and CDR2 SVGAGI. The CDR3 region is CASSSNPMNTEAFF. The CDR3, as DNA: TGTGCCAGCAGCTCGAATCCAATGAACACTGAAGCTTTCTTT.

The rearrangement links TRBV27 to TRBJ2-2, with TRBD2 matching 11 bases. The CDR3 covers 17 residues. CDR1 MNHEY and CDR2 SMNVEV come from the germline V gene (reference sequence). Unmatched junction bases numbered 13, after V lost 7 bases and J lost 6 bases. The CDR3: CASTPSGGPITAGELFF. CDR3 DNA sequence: TGTGCCAGCACGCCTAGCGGGGGGCCGATTACTGCCGGGGAGCTGTTTTTT.

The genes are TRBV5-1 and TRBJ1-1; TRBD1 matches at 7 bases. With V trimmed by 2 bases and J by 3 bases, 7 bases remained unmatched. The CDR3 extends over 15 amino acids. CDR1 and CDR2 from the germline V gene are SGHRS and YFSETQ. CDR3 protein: CASSLYRGGDTEAFF. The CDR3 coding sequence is TGCGCCAGCAGCTTATACAGGGGCGGTGACACTGAAGCTTTCTTT.

CDR3 sequence (DNA): TGTGCCAGCAGTGGTCTGGAAGAGTCTCATGAGCAGTTCTTC. Translated: CASSGLEESHEQFF. This chain connects TRBV2 to TRBJ2-1; D is uncertain. Germline CDR1 is SNHLY and CDR2 is FYNNEI. V was cut by 4 bases and J by 8 bases, with 15 bases left in between. This CDR3 comprises 14 residues.